Given below is one T cell receptor (beta chain) in context. This entry belongs to a study of radiation and T cells in renal cell carcinoma. Profiling relied on immunoSEQ multiplex PCR, and the TCRdb table lists in-frame clones only, not all of them. Of 130,000 to 150,000 clones listed, around nine tenths are singletons. Time point of the sample: blood 4 weeks post-SBRT, at nephrectomy. Treatment defined: 15 Gy SBRT to primary tumor, nephrectomy 4 weeks later. Germline CDR1 reads SGHTA; CDR2 reads FQGNSA. J lost 3 bases, V lost 5 bases, and 9 bases had no gene match. The CDR3 contains 15 residues. The rearrangement links TRBV7-2 to TRBJ2-7; 8 bases agree with TRBD1. This receptor was taken from a woman aged 45-59 years with renal cell carcinoma. Specimen: blood, collected from a patient whose treatment included radiotherapy and nephrectomy. CDR3 nucleotide sequence: TGTGCCAGCAGCCAAAGGACAGGGAAAGACTACGAGCAGTACTTC. It specifies CASSQRTGKDYEQYF.